This T cell receptor (beta chain) was captured in a study of T cell clones after liver transplantation. Study in general: Pre-transplant mixed lymphocyte reactions yielded third-party-reactive TCRbeta sequences as comparators for graft-donor-reactive sequences. Subjects received no induction therapy and standard immunosuppression until randomization at 12-24 months post-transplant.

Assay: immunoSEQ multiplex PCR; the TCRdb copy retains only in-frame clones and omits some. The sample holds more than 7,500 clones, 60% to 80% seen once. About this clone itself: What it binds is unknown.

Study observations and caveats: In a couple of subjects, few donor cells limited the measurable donor-reactive repertoire.

Germline V lookup: CDR1 MRHNA, CDR2 SNTAGT. There are 13 residues in the CDR3. With 0 bases removed from V and 11 bases from J, the gap between germline ends came to 12 bases. The chain combines TRBV6-4 with TRBJ2-3; D gene uncertain. This sequence was found in a human donor who received a liver transplant. Sequenced here: CD8+ T cells from blood, sampled before liver transplant. The CDR3 nucleotides are TGTGCCAGCAGTGACTCGGGAATCCCTCGGCAGTATTTT. This sequence encodes CASSDSGIPRQYF.